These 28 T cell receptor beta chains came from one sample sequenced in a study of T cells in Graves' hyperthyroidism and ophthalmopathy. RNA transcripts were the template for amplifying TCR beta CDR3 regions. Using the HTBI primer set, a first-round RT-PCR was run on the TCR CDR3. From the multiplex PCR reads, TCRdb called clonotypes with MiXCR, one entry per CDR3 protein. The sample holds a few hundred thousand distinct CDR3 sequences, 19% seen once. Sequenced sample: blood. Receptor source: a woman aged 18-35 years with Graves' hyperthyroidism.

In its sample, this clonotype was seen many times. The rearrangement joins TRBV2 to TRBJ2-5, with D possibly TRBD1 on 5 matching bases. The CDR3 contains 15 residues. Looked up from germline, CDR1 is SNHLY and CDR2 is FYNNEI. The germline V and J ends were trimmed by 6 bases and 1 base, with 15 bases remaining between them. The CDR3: CASSRQGQGQETQYF. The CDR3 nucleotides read TGTGCCAGCAGCCGGCAGGGCCAGGGCCAAGAGACCCAGTACTTC. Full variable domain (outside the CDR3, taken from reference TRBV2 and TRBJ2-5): EPEVTQTPSHQVTQMGQEVILRCVPISNHLYFYWYRQILGQKVEFLVSFYNNEISEKSEIFDDQFSVERPDGSNFTLKIRSTKLEDSAMYFCASSRQGQGQETQYFGPGTRLLVL.

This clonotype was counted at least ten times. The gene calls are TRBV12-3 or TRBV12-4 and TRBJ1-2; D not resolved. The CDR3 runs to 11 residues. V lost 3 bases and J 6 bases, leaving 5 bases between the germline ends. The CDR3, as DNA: TGTGCCAGCAGTTTGGCGAATGGCTACACCTTC. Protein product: CASSLANGYTF.

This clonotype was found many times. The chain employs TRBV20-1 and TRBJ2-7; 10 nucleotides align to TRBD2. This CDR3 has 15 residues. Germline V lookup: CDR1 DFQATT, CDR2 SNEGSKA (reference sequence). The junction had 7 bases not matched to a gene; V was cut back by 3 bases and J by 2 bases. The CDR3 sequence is CSASPLAGGTYEQYF. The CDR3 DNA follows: TGCAGTGCTAGCCCGTTAGCGGGGGGTACCTACGAGCAGTACTTC.

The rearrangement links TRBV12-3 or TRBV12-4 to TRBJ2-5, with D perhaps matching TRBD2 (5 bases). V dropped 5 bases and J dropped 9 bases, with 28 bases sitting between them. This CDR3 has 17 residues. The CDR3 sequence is CASSHGPLSPLEVAQYF. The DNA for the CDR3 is TGTGCCAGCAGTCATGGGCCTCTATCCCCCTTGGAGGTGGCCCAGTACTTC.

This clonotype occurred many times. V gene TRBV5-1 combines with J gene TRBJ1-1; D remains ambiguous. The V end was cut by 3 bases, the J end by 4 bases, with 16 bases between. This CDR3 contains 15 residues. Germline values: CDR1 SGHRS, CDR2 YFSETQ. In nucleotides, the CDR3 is TGCGCCAGCAGCTATAGCAGTAGGCAGTTCACTGAAGCTTTCTTT. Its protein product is CASSYSSRQFTEAFF.

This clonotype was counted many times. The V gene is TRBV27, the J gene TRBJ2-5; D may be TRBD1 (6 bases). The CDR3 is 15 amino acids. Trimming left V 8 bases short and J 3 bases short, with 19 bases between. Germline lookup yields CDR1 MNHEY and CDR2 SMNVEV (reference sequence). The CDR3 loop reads CASGPRDTREETQYF. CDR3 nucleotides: TGTGCCAGCGGCCCTCGGGACACCCGGGAAGAGACCCAGTACTTC.

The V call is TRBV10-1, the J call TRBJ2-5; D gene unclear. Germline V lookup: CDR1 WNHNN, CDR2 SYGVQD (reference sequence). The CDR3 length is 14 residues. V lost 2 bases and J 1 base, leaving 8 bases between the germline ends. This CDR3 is CASSEVRSQETQYF. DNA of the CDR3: TGCGCCAGCAGTGAGGTCCGGTCCCAAGAGACCCAGTACTTC.

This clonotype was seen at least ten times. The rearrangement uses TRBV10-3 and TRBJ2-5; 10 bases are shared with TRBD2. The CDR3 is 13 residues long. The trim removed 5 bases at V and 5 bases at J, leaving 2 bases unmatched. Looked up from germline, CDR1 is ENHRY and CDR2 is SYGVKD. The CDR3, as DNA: TGTGCCATCAGTACTAGCGGGGAGGAGACCCAGTACTTC. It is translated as CAISTSGEETQYF.

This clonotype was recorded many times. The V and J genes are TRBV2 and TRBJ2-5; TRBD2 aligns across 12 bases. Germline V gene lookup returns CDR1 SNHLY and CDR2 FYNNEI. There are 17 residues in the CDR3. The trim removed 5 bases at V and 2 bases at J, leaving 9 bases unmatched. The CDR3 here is CASSQGLAGTIQETQYF. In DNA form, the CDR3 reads TGTGCCAGCAGTCAAGGACTAGCGGGAACTATTCAAGAGACCCAGTACTTC.

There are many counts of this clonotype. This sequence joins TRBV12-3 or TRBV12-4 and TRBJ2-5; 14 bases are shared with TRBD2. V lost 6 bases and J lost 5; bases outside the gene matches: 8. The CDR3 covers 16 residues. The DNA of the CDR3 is TGTGCCAGCAGCAAGACTAGCGGGGGGGTCTCTGAGACCCAGTACTTC. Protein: CASSKTSGGVSETQYF.

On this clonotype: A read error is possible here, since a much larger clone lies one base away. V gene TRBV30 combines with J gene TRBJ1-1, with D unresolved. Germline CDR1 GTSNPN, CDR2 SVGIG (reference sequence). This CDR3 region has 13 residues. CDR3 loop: CARSTMGGAEAFF. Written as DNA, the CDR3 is TGTGCCAGGAGTACCATGGGCGGGGCTGAAGCTTTCTTT. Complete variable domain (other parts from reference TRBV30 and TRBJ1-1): SQTIHQWPATLVQPVGSPLSLECTVEGTSNPNLYWYRQAAGRGLQLLFYSVGIGQISSEVPQNLSASRPQDRQFILSSKKLLLSDSGFYLCARSTMGGAEAFFGQGTRLTVV.

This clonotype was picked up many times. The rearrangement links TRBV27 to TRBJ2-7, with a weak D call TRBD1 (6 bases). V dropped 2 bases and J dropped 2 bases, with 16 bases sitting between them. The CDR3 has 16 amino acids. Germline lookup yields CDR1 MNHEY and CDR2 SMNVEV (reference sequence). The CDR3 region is CASSLRTVGATYEQYF. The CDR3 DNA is TGTGCCAGCAGTTTAAGGACAGTCGGGGCAACCTACGAGCAGTACTTC.

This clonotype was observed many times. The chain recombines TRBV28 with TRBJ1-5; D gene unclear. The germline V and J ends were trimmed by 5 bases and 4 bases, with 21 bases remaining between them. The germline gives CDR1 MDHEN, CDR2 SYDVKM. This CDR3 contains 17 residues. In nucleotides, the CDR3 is TGTGCCAGCAGTGCTCTCGGTAGGGCAGTGGGGAATCAGCCCCAGCATTTT. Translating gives CASSALGRAVGNQPQHF. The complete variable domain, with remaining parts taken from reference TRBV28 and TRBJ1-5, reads DVKVTQSSRYLVKRTGEKVFLECVQDMDHENMFWYRQDPGLGLRLIYFSYDVKMKEKGDIPEGYSVSREKKERFSLILESASTNQTSMYLCASSALGRAVGNQPQHFGDGTRLSIL.

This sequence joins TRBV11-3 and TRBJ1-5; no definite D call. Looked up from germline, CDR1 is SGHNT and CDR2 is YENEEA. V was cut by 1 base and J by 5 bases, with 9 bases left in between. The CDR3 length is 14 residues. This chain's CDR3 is CASSLGVGYQPQHF. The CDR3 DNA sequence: TGTGCCAGCAGCTTAGGGGTAGGGTATCAGCCCCAGCATTTT.

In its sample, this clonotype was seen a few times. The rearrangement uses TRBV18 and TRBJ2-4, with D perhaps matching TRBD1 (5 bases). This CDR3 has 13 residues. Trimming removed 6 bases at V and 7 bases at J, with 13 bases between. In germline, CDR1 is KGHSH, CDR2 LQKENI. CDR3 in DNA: TGTGCCAGCTCTCCGGACATTTCGAACATTCAGTACTTC. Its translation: CASSPDISNIQYF.

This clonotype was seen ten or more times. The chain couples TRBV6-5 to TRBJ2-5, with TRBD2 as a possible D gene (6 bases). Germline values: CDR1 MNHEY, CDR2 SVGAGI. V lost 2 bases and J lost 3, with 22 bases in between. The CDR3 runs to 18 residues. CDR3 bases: TGTGCCAGCAGTTACCCGATTCGAGGGACTTTCGCAAAAGAGACCCAGTACTTC. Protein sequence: CASSYPIRGTFAKETQYF.

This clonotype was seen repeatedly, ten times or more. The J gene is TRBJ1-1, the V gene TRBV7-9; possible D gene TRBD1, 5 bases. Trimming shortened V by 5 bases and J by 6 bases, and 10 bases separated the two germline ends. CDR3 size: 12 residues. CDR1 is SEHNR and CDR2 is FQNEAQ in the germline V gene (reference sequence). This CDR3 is CASSHRGSEAFF. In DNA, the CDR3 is TGTGCCAGCAGCCATAGGGGATCTGAAGCTTTCTTT.

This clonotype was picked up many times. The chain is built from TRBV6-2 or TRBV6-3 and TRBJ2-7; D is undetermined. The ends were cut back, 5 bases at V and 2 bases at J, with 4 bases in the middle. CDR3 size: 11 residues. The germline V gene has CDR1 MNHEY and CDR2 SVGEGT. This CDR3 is CASSLPYEQYF. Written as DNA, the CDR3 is TGTGCCAGCAGTCTACCCTACGAGCAGTACTTC.

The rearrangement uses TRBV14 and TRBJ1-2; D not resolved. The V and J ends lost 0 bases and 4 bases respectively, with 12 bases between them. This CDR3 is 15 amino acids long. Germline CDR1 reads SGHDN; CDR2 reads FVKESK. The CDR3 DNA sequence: TGTGCCAGCAGCCAAGAGACCACATTAGCCTATGGCTACACCTTC. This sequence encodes CASSQETTLAYGYTF.

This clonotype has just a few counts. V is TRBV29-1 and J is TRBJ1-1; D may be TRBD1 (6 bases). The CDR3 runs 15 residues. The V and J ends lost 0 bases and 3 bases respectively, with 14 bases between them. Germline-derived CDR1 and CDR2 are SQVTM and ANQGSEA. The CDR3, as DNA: TGCAGCGTTGAAGATCGAGGCAGGGGATACACTGAAGCTTTCTTT. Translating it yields CSVEDRGRGYTEAFF.

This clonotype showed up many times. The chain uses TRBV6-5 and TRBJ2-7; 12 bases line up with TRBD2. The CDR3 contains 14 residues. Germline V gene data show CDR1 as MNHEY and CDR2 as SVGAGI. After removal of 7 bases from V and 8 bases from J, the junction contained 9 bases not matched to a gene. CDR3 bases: TGTGCCAGCACCGGCGGACTAGCGGGACGGCAGCAGTACTTC. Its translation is CASTGGLAGRQQYF.

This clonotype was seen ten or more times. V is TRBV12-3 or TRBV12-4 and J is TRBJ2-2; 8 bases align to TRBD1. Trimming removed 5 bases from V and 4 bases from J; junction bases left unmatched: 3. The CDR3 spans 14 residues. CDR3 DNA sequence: TGTGCCAGCAGTCGACAGGGGAGCACCGGGGAGCTGTTTTTT. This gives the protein CASSRQGSTGELFF.

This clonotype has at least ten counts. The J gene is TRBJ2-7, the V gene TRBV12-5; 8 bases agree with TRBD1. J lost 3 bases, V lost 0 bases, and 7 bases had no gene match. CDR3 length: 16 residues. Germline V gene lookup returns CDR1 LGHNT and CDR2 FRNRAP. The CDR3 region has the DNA TGTGCTAGTGGTTTGGTCTGGACAGGGAGTCTCTACGAGCAGTACTTC. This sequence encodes CASGLVWTGSLYEQYF.

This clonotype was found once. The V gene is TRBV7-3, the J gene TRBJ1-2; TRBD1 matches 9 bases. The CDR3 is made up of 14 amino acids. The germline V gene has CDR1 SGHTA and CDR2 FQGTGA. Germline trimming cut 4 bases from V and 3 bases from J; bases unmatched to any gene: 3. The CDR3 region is CASSSGQGDYGYTF. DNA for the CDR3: TGTGCCAGCAGCTCGGGACAGGGTGACTATGGCTACACCTTC.

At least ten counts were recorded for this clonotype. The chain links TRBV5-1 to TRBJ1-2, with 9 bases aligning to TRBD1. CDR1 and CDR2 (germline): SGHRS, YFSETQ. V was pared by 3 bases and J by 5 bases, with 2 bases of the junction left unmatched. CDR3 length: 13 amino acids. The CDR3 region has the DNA TGCGCCAGCAGCTGGGACAGGGCATATGGCTACACCTTC. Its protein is CASSWDRAYGYTF.

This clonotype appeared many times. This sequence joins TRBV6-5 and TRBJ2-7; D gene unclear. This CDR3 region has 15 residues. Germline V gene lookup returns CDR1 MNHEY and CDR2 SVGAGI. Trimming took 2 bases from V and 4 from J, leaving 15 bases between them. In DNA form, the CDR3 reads TGTGCCAGCAGTTACGGTACAACTTTTGAATACGAGCAGTACTTC. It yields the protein CASSYGTTFEYEQYF.

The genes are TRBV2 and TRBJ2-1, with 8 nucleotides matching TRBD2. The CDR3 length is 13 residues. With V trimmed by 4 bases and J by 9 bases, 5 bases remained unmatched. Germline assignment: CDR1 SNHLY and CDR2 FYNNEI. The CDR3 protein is CASSAGGLGEQFF. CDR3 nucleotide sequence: TGTGCCAGCAGTGCGGGGGGGTTGGGTGAGCAGTTCTTC.

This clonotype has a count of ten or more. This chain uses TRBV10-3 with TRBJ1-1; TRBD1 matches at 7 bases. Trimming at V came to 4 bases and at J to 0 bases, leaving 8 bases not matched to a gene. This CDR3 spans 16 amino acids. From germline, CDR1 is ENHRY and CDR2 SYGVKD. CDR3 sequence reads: CAISGAGGLMNTEAFF. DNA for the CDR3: TGTGCCATCAGTGGGGCAGGGGGACTAATGAACACTGAAGCTTTCTTT.